This record covers a single TCR beta chain. The V and J ends lost 0 bases and 5 bases, in that order; junction bases with no gene match: 1. The CDR3 contains 14 residues. Germline CDR1 and CDR2: SEHNR and FQNEAQ (reference sequence). This specimen comes from a study of T cell changes during pregnancy in multiple sclerosis. Clones were sequenced by immunoSEQ multiplex PCR, and TCRdb holds only the in-frame ones, with some missing. Of 40,000 to 60,000 clones listed, around 95% are singletons. This TCR was recovered from a female donor with multiple sclerosis, enrolled in a pregnancy study. The chain carries TRBV7-9 and TRBJ1-5; 7 nucleotides line up with TRBD1. The source was CD8+ T cells from peripheral blood mononuclear cells, collected in the first trimester of pregnancy. CDR3 sequence (DNA): TGTGCCAGCAGCTTAGCAGGGGGCGATCAGCCCCAGCATTTT. It encodes CASSLAGGDQPQHF.